The 21 T cell receptor beta chains below were found in one sample sequenced in a study of cytomegalovirus exposure and HLA in healthy donors. PCR employed 60 Vbeta and 13 Jbeta primers. Data came from immunoSEQ multiplex PCR; TCRdb stores just in-frame clones and leaves some out. The sample contains 100,000 to 130,000 clones, about 74% of which appear only once. The sequenced material came from PBMCs. These receptors originate from a woman aged 40 to 50 in good health and CMV-seropositive.

The genes are TRBV10-3 and TRBJ2-2; the D gene is possibly TRBD2 (7 bases). Trimming cost V 1 base and J 4 bases, with 13 bases left between them. CDR1 and CDR2 (germline): ENHRY, SYGVKD. CDR3 length equals 16 residues. The CDR3 spells CAISEFGGRGTGELFF. The CDR3 DNA reads as TGTGCCATCAGTGAGTTCGGGGGGCGAGGCACCGGGGAGCTGTTTTTT.

J is TRBJ2-7 and V is TRBV6-6, with a tentative D call TRBD2 (6 bases). The CDR3 is 16 amino acids. V lost 0 bases, J lost 0 bases, and 12 bases lay in between. Germline loops: CDR1 MNHNY, CDR2 SVGAGI (reference sequence). The CDR3 DNA is TGTGCCAGCAGTTACTCGGGCGGGACCTTCTCCTACGAGCAGTACTTC. This translates into CASSYSGGTFSYEQYF.

This rearrangement joins TRBV27 to TRBJ2-1; D may be TRBD1 (5 bases). V was clipped by 3 bases and J by 8 bases, with 11 bases between them. Germline lookup yields CDR1 MNHEY and CDR2 SMNVEV (reference sequence). The CDR3 covers 13 residues. CDR3 sequence: CASSFRQSDEQFF. DNA of the CDR3: TGTGCCAGCAGTTTCAGACAGAGCGATGAGCAGTTCTTC.

In this sample, this clone turned up once. The chain couples TRBV2 to TRBJ2-2, with TRBD2 matching 11 bases. V trimming: 6 bases; J trimming: 1 base; junction bases outside the gene matches: 4. CDR1 and CDR2 (germline): SNHLY, FYNNEI. The CDR3 is made up of 16 amino acids. CDR3 loop: CASRAGLAVNTGELFF. DNA of the CDR3: TGTGCCAGCAGGGCGGGACTAGCGGTGAACACCGGGGAGCTGTTTTTT. Variable domain in full (rest from reference TRBV2 and TRBJ2-2): EPEVTQTPSHQVTQMGQEVILRCVPISNHLYFYWYRQILGQKVEFLVSFYNNEISEKSEIFDDQFSVERPDGSNFTLKIRSTKLEDSAMYFCASRAGLAVNTGELFFGEGSRLTVL.

CDR3 DNA sequence: TGTGCCAGCAGCTTACAGGGGGTCCCAACCTACGAGCAGTACTTC. Encoded protein: CASSLQGVPTYEQYF. V and J are TRBV7-3 and TRBJ2-7, with 7 bases matching TRBD1. The CDR3 extends over 15 amino acids. Trimming removed 2 bases from V and 2 bases from J; junction bases left unmatched: 6. CDR1 is SGHTA and CDR2 is FQGTGA in the germline V gene.

The chain links TRBV4-2 to TRBJ1-1, with D possibly being TRBD1 (5 bases). Trimming removed 4 bases at V and 0 bases at J, with 9 bases between. Germline CDR1 LGHNA, CDR2 YNFKEQ. This CDR3 contains 14 residues. The CDR3 nucleotides are TGTGCCAGCAGCCTGGACATTATGAACACTGAAGCTTTCTTT. It translates to CASSLDIMNTEAFF.

This clone was counted only a few times. CDR3 region: CASRHRSGQPQHF. CDR3 nucleotides: TGTGCCAGCAGACACAGGTCCGGTCAGCCCCAGCATTTT. This rearrangement joins TRBV6-5 to TRBJ1-5, with a possible D match to TRBD1 (5 bases). V lost 6 bases and J lost 6, with 12 bases in between. The CDR3 has 13 amino acids. Per germline, CDR1 MNHEY and CDR2 SVGAGI.

The genes are TRBV7-2 and TRBJ2-3, with 8 bases identical to TRBD1. The CDR3 has 14 residues. Trimming cost V 7 bases and J 4 bases; bases outside gene matches: 7. Germline lookup yields CDR1 SGHTA and CDR2 FQGNSA. CDR3 sequence: CASNPGGGADTQYF. In DNA, the CDR3 is TGTGCCAGCAACCCAGGGGGCGGAGCAGATACGCAGTATTTT.

The gene calls are TRBV6-5 and TRBJ1-5; possibly TRBD1 for D (5 bases). The CDR3 consists of 13 residues. The V gene's germline CDR1 is MNHEY and CDR2 SVGAGI. The V end lost 6 bases, the J end lost 7 bases, and 13 bases lay between the germline ends. CDR3 in amino acids: CASSTGLGQPQHF. CDR3 DNA sequence: TGTGCCAGCAGCACGGGACTTGGGCAGCCCCAGCATTTT.

The CDR3 DNA is TGTGCCAGCAGCGCAGGGGGCGAGAGCTCTGGGGCCAACGTCCTGACTTTC. This sequence encodes CASSAGGESSGANVLTF. This chain joins TRBV7-6 and TRBJ2-6; 8 positions agree with TRBD1. With V trimmed by 5 bases and J by 0 bases, 6 bases remained unmatched. The CDR3 contains 17 residues. Germline V CDR1 and CDR2: SGHVS, FNYEAQ.

The rearrangement uses TRBV5-1 and TRBJ1-2; TRBD1 agrees at 7 bases. The CDR3 is 14 residues long. J was trimmed by 2 bases and V by 4 bases; bases with no gene match: 5. CDR1 SGHRS and CDR2 YFSETQ come from the germline V gene. In DNA, the CDR3 is TGCGCCAGCAGCGCCACACAGGGGAACTATGGCTACACCTTC. This gives the protein CASSATQGNYGYTF. Full variable domain (rest looked up from reference TRBV5-1 and TRBJ1-2): KAGVTQTPRYLIKTRGQQVTLSCSPISGHRSVSWYQQTPGQGLQFLFEYFSETQRNKGNFPGRFSGRQFSNSRSEMNVSTLELGDSALYLCASSATQGNYGYTFGSGTRLTVV.

The chain recombines TRBV10-2 with TRBJ2-1, with a possible D match to TRBD2 (7 bases). The V gene lost 6 bases and the J gene lost 9 bases, with 21 bases spanning the gap. Germline CDR1 and CDR2: WSHSY and SAAADI. The CDR3 consists of 15 residues. The CDR3: CASRGVGGQNSEQFF. The CDR3 region has the DNA TGCGCCAGCAGAGGAGTCGGGGGGCAGAATAGTGAGCAGTTCTTC.

The gene calls are TRBV19 and TRBJ2-2, with D possibly TRBD2 on 6 matching bases. V lost 8 bases, J lost 0 bases, and 10 bases lay in between. The CDR3 extends over 14 amino acids. Germline loops: CDR1 LNHDA, CDR2 SQIVND (reference sequence). In DNA, the CDR3 is TGTGCCAGTTCCGGGACTGCGAACACCGGGGAGCTGTTTTTT. Translating it yields CASSGTANTGELFF.

The chain is built from TRBV6-1 and TRBJ2-5, with D maybe TRBD2 (5 bases). The germline V gene encodes CDR1 MNHNS and CDR2 SASEGT. The CDR3 has 13 amino acids. In DNA, the CDR3 is TGTGCACTAAGGGTACGAGGGCAAGAGACCCAGTACTTC. Translation gives CALRVRGQETQYF.

This chain uses TRBV29-1 with TRBJ1-2, with D possibly being TRBD1 (6 bases). V shed 6 bases and J shed 1 base, with 15 bases lying between them. This CDR3 comprises 14 residues. Germline V gives CDR1 SQVTM, CDR2 ANQGSEA. The CDR3 DNA reads as TGCAGCGTGGGCCGAGGGGGAGATAACTATGGCTACACCTTC. Amino acid sequence: CSVGRGGDNYGYTF.

This clone was seen once. An end of the junction differs from the germline gene, which may be a read error. This specimen includes other DNA sequences encoding the same CDR3. The CDR3 sequence: CASSTRDRGNSPLHF. The CDR3 coding sequence is TGTGCCAGCAGTACCCGGGACAGGGGTAATTCCCCCCTCCACTTT. The chain links TRBV6-1 to TRBJ1-6; 10 bases agree with TRBD1. Germline V gene data show CDR1 as MNHNS and CDR2 as SASEGT. This CDR3 is 15 amino acids long.

V usage is TRBV5-1 and J usage is TRBJ1-1; maybe TRBD1 (5 bases). The V and J ends lost 2 bases and 1 base respectively, with 12 bases between them. Germline lookup yields CDR1 SGHRS and CDR2 YFSETQ. This CDR3 is 15 amino acids long. The CDR3 here is CASSLGYTGNTEAFF. The CDR3 bases are TGCGCCAGCAGCTTAGGCTACACAGGGAACACTGAAGCTTTCTTT.

The chain carries TRBV9 and TRBJ2-5; D is unclear. This CDR3 spans 15 amino acids. V shed 0 bases and J shed 10 bases, with 19 bases lying between them. Looked up from germline, CDR1 is SGDLS and CDR2 is YYNGEE. The CDR3 DNA reads as TGTGCCAGCAGCGTAGCTCAGGTGGCCCTCGGTAACCAGTACTTC. As protein: CASSVAQVALGNQYF.

This chain joins TRBV2 and TRBJ2-1, with TRBD1 matching 10 bases. Germline V CDR1 and CDR2: SNHLY, FYNNEI. Trimming at V came to 7 bases and at J to 6 bases, leaving 9 bases not matched to a gene. The CDR3 covers 15 residues. The chain's CDR3 is CASIPGQGRTNEQFF. The CDR3 coding sequence is TGTGCCAGCATTCCGGGACAGGGGCGAACCAATGAGCAGTTCTTC.

This clone showed up just once. The J gene is TRBJ1-2, the V gene TRBV6-1; unclear D gene. The germline V gene encodes CDR1 MNHNS and CDR2 SASEGT. The CDR3 totals 15 residues. The germline V and J ends were trimmed by 0 bases and 3 bases, with 11 bases remaining between them. The CDR3: CASSEAIGLHYGYTF. CDR3 coding DNA: TGTGCCAGCAGTGAAGCGATTGGCCTTCACTATGGCTACACCTTC.

The chain has TRBV19 and TRBJ1-2, with D unresolved. V was shortened by 2 bases and J by 5 bases, with 9 bases between the two germline ends. CDR3 length: 13 amino acids. Germline V gene lookup returns CDR1 LNHDA and CDR2 SQIVND (reference sequence). The CDR3 loop is CASSISGGYGYTF. CDR3 sequence (DNA): TGTGCCAGTAGTATATCAGGAGGGTATGGCTACACCTTC.